This TCR beta chain was identified during a study of immune reconstitution after stem cell transplant in scleroderma. The germline V gene has CDR1 DFQATT and CDR2 SNEGSKA (reference sequence). After removal of 2 bases from V and 2 bases from J, the junction contained 7 bases not matched to a gene. The CDR3 has 16 residues. TCRdb called the RT-PCR reads again in MiXCR, with one record for every CDR3 protein. Of around 3,000 distinct CDR3 sequences listed, more than 7% were seen once; the top ten hold approximately 9.8%. The sample here was taken before or after autologous hematopoietic stem cell transplantation (not recorded which). The source is a female donor with systemic sclerosis. The chain links TRBV20-1 to TRBJ2-3, with 10 bases matching TRBD2. CDR3 sequence: CSARLGSGGSTDTQYF. CDR3 nucleotide sequence: TGCAGTGCTAGACTGGGTAGCGGGGGGTCCACAGATACGCAGTATTTT.